This T cell receptor (beta chain) is drawn from a study of cytomegalovirus exposure and HLA in healthy donors (TCRdb year 2017). Regarding the research as a whole: A later analysis indicated that the 95 to 150 validation repertoires were generated on the platform also employed for the 700 or so repertoires of the first cohort. The aim of the study was to test whether cataloging public T cell receptors could identify signatures of past pathogen exposure. Along with the approximately 650-subject first cohort, a separate validation cohort of around 120 different subjects was used. High-throughput TCR immunosequencing, statistical association of individual TCRs with disease status, and machine learning were combined to predict cytomegalovirus infection status.

The library was produced with the immunoSEQ multiplex PCR assay. In the source study's methods: A statistical classification framework was built to diagnose cytomegalovirus status from the catalog of TCR beta chain sequences. TCRdb mirrors the immuneACCESS table, restricted to in-frame sequences. Some clones are absent from its copies; in checked studies, under half trace to an unresolved V gene, and the reason for the others is unknown. That table is the source of V, J and clone size, and D and trimming were worked out from the DNA. In this sample the table shows about 360,000 clones, 86% of which occur a single time. Approximately 0.8% of the sample rests with the top ten. The donors were included in the validation cohort of some 120 subjects, a group kept apart from the approximately 690-subject first cohort. As regards this clone: Its specific antigen is unknown. Per-base quality was not reported, and no clone a single base away is much larger than it.

What the authors observed across the whole study: The validation cohort had no HLA typing available for a later analysis, so co-occurrence within that cohort was assessed over all 130 or so repertoires. It was suggested by the authors that the approach could potentially be generalized to other disease states and immunological phenotypes. In a later analysis, TCRs clustered in the first cohort were found to also tend to co-occur in the roughly 130 validation repertoires, with approximately 94% of cluster scores above 0. The classifier was reported to diagnose cytomegalovirus status with high specificity and sensitivity in both the original and validation cohorts. Most TCR sequences were observed very rarely across donors, whereas some public TCRs were present in many individuals. The study gave a list of around 170 TCR beta chains associated with cytomegalovirus. In vitro tests confirmed that a few of the cytomegalovirus-associated TCR beta chains recognize cytomegalovirus antigens.

In the germline V gene (reference sequence), CDR1 corresponds to GTSNPN and CDR2 to SVGIG. V is cut by 2 bases and J by 0 bases, and the space between the germline ends is 20 bases. Including the terminal cysteine and phenylalanine, the CDR3 comprises 18 residues. Only CDR3 DNA is held: 54 bases, read in frame from base 1. This TCR was recovered from a woman between 18 and 30 years old in good health and CMV-seronegative. Sequencing input: PBMCs. The sequence joins TRBV30 to TRBJ2-1; TRBD2 is a weak D gene call, 5 bases matching. For the CDR3, the sequence is CAWSLSRGINPSYNEQFF. The sequenced DNA: TGTGCCTGGAGTTTATCGCGAGGGATTAACCCCTCCTACAATGAGCAGTTCTTC.